This T cell receptor (delta chain) appears in the sequencing data of a study of Vδ1+ human thymocytes (dated by TCRdb to 2016 to 2019). Regarding the study in general: mRNA-level TRG and TRD CDR3 repertoires of highly purified Vdelta1+ thymocytes from young children were characterised as a data resource. Validation of the multiplex-based CDR3 amplicon strategy against 5'RACE-based CDR3 amplicon generation methods had been performed previously. The investigation overall reported the following: Thymic TRG and TRD repertoires appeared highly polyclonal with Gaussian CDR3 length distributions, unlike oligoclonal peripheral blood repertoires. Although sort purity was high, around 21% of thymic TRD sequences were Vdelta2 (with a few Vdelta3), in contrast to the peripheral blood Vdelta1+ controls. The use of highly purified populations and single-cell validation was advised by the authors, since misinterpretation of bulk repertoire data could be caused by unexpected Vdelta2 sequences. Many TRG clonotypes were shared between donors (up to about 6.9x10^3), whereas TRD repertoires were essentially private (max about 120 shared). Because no clustering by age or sex was observed, donors were not stratified by these variables in the analyses.

RNA extraction was performed with the RNeasy mini kit, and reverse transcription was done with Superscript III. CDR3 amplicons were produced by multiplex PCR using pooled V-gene forward primers and a constant-region reverse primer with Illumina adaptor overhangs. After gel purification, amplicons were indexed with Nextera index primers over roughly 8 extra PCR cycles and were then purified with AMPure XP beads. The libraries were sequenced on an Illumina MiSeq using paired-end 250 bp reads, dual indexing and an approximately 20% PhiX spike-in. Regarding the original processing steps: Read quality was checked with FastQC, and TRG read pairs were merged using ea-utils fastq-join. IMGT/HighV-QUEST was used to annotate sequences, retaining only productive sequences with an unambiguous V-gene assignment, and each clonotype was defined by an identical CDR3 sequence. For downstream analysis, the tools were VDJtools 1.1.1, tcR 2.2.3, Treemap and vegan Shannon diversity in R 3.4.4. TCRdb reprocessed the public reads with the caller CATT; rows with the same DNA were merged afterwards. TCRdb's processing, not the study's, gives the V and J calls here. Here the sample has under 30,000 delta-chain clones; around 7.4% occur a single time. About 1% of the sample lies in the top ten.

A word on this clone: The target of this receptor is not known. Relative to the germline gene, one junction end is altered; a read error may explain this.

Thymic samples were depleted of alphabeta T cells, then CD3+ TCRVdelta1+ TCRVdelta2- thymocytes were FACS-sorted. Sorted Vdelta1+ thymocyte purity ranged from roughly 98% to 99.6%. The thymic specimens were obtained from 7 or 8 paediatric patients, aged roughly 5 days to 15 months, who were having corrective cardiac surgery. Thymic tissue was dispersed, and mononuclear cells were isolated on a Histopaque-1077 density gradient. For staining, the antibodies used were anti-TCRVdelta1 clone TS8.2, anti-TCRVdelta2 clone B6, anti-CD3 clone HIT3a and anti-TCRalphabeta clone IP26. Reading from cysteine to phenylalanine, the CDR3 counts 15 amino acids. Only the CDR3 portion is preserved as DNA: 45 bases, with reading frame beginning at the first base. CDR1 is given as TSWWSYY and CDR2 as QGS, both from the germline V gene.

The sequence is built from TRDV1 and TRDJ1, with the D gene call left open. The TCR comes from a girl less than two years old who had congenital heart surgery. Sequenced input: Vdelta1+ gamma-delta thymocytes from the thymus. Taken with the paper, the label for cell subset or site translates to: FACS-sorted CD3+ TCRalphabeta- TCRVdelta1+ TCRVdelta2- thymocytes. The sequenced DNA: TGTGCTCTTGGGGAACTGTACAGCGACACCGATAAACTCATCTTC. The resulting protein is CALGELYSDTDKLIF.